A selection of T cell receptor beta chains follows, all from one sample in a study of blood T cells in healthy people across ages. From the 5' RACE reads, TCRdb called clonotypes with MiXCR, one entry per CDR3 protein. The data contain around 1.7 million distinct CDR3 sequences, under 30% of them singletons. Sequenced sample: blood. The receptors were gathered from a woman in her 30s in good health. Both conserved end residues are trimmed from each CDR3.

V gene,J gene,CDR3 length,CDR3 protein
TRBV11-2,TRBJ2-1,12,ASSPPGEGNEQF
TRBV4-3,TRBJ1-5,13,ASSQDGTDNQPQH
TRBV12-3/TRBV12-4,TRBJ1-4,13,ASSSLDRAAEKLF
TRBV5-1,TRBJ2-3,13,ASCRAGSFADTQY
TRBV5-1,TRBJ1-1,13,ASSSSGGGDTEAF
TRBV12-3/TRBV12-4,TRBJ1-2,9,ASSTHIHYT
TRBV12-3/TRBV12-4,TRBJ1-2,14,ASSPQAGRLNYGYT
TRBV7-2,TRBJ2-1,13,ASSVDVSSYNEQF
TRBV5-6,TRBJ1-5,13,ASSLNGLRNQPQH
TRBV20-1,TRBJ2-5,12,SARGVAGQETQY
TRBV12-3/TRBV12-4,TRBJ2-6,17,ASSLVTSGRFSGANVLT
TRBV11-2,TRBJ2-5,11,ASSLDLQAFTY
TRBV7-9,TRBJ1-2,12,ASSLRTPGHGYT
TRBV5-5,TRBJ1-1,11,ASSFLTGAEAF
TRBV12-3/TRBV12-4,TRBJ1-1,11,ASPVTGFTEAF
TRBV7-2,TRBJ2-1,11,ASSLRASNEQF
TRBV25-1,TRBJ2-4,14,ASSPNGEAGWDIQY
TRBV3-1,TRBJ2-1,12,ASSQVHLYNEQF
TRBV6-1,TRBJ2-3,12,AISVQPSTDTQY
TRBV10-3,TRBJ2-1,11,AIMGTGSNEQF
TRBV6-1,TRBJ2-7,13,ASSGRDRGNYEQY
TRBV10-3,TRBJ2-2,15,AISESRLRGNTGELF
TRBV7-2,TRBJ1-2,11,ASSLARAYGYT
TRBV5-1,TRBJ1-2,14,ASSLTSRRENGGYT
TRBV4-1,TRBJ2-3,15,ASSQLTAQGRTGTQY
TRBV15,TRBJ2-3,12,AASENRDTDTQY
TRBV5-1,TRBJ2-3,13,ASSGSGQGIDTQY
TRBV7-3,TRBJ2-3,13,ASSPSGGATDMQY
TRBV24-1,TRBJ2-1,11,ATSDRNYNEQF
TRBV20-1,TRBJ2-3,12,SARVGPPRDTQY
TRBV30,TRBJ1-2,12,AWSQRDLRYGYT
TRBV14,TRBJ2-7,14,ASSQSGGGASYEQY
TRBV20-1,TRBJ2-3,10,SASQTADTQY
TRBV5-1,.,14,ASSLWTSSAENEQY
TRBV27,TRBJ1-1,12,ASSLGGRYTEAF
TRBV12-3/TRBV12-4,TRBJ1-1,12,ASSAGTGVTEAF
TRBV7-6,TRBJ2-7,12,ASSSQEKGYEQY
TRBV5-1,TRBJ1-5,13,ASSLEGTGNQPQH
TRBV29-1,TRBJ1-2,12,SVEPQRGIYGYT
TRBV7-3,TRBJ2-3,12,ASSSRLESDTQY
TRBV2,TRBJ2-3,13,ASRPDRGSTDTQY
TRBV5-5,TRBJ1-6,12,ASSLTTGQSPLH
TRBV28,TRBJ2-7,14,ASSLSSGGTPTEQY
TRBV7-9,TRBJ1-1,9,ASIDPQGAF
TRBV4-1,TRBJ2-6,14,ASSDMPSSGANVLT
TRBV3-1,TRBJ2-1,9,ASSHDNEQF
TRBV21-1,TRBJ2-2,11,ASSKGHPGELF
TRBV29-1,TRBJ1-2,10,SAMTGVEGYT
TRBV27,TRBJ2-3,15,ASSLLNQRRSTDTQY
TRBV5-1,TRBJ2-3,12,ASMTSGSTDTQY